The 11 T cell receptor beta chains listed next were all sequenced from one sample in a study of radiation and T cells in renal cell carcinoma (dated by TCRdb to 2018 to 2021). Libraries were constructed by the immunoSEQ multiplex PCR assay. TCRdb limited this immuneACCESS table to in-frame rearrangements with V and J called. A share of clones is missing; checked studies link under half to unresolved V genes, and the rest is unexplained. The sample table holds 150,000 to 200,000 clones, of which about 88% were seen once. The leading ten clones occupy about 11% of the sample. In the paper's terms, the time point label means: blood 4 weeks post-SBRT, at nephrectomy. Taken with the paper, the label for treatment or condition translates to: 15 Gy SBRT to primary tumor, nephrectomy 4 weeks later. Sequencing was performed on blood, taken from a patient whose treatment included radiotherapy and nephrectomy. Every receptor here comes from a woman aged 45-60 years with renal cell carcinoma.

The chain carries TRBV15 and TRBJ2-1, with 10 positions matching TRBD1. This CDR3 comprises 16 residues. Trimming took 4 bases from V and 5 from J; bases not matched to a gene: 8. Germline assignment: CDR1 LNHNV and CDR2 YYDKDF (reference sequence). Here the CDR3 reads CATSIDRDRGNNEQFF. The CDR3 DNA reads TGTGCCACCAGCATCGACCGGGACAGGGGAAACAATGAGCAGTTCTTC.

Of note for this clone: Other nucleotide sequences from this sample produce the same CDR3. This chain links TRBV6-1 with TRBJ1-4; D gene unclear. The CDR3 has 13 amino acids. The V and J ends lost 6 bases and 4 bases respectively, with 9 bases between them. Per the germline V gene, CDR1 is MNHNS and CDR2 is SASEGT. CDR3 in amino acids: CASSDGRNEKLFF. CDR3 DNA sequence: TGTGCCAGCAGCGACGGGCGTAATGAAAAACTGTTTTTT.

This clone was detected once. The chain employs TRBV29-1 and TRBJ1-1; possibly TRBD1 for D (6 bases). Germline CDR1 is SQVTM and CDR2 is ANQGSEA. The ends were cut back, 7 bases at V and 3 bases at J, with 15 bases in the middle. The CDR3 is made up of 13 amino acids. The CDR3 loop is CSGHRERDTEAFF. The CDR3 DNA reads as TGCAGCGGGCACAGGGAAAGGGACACTGAAGCTTTCTTT.

This sequence joins TRBV2 and TRBJ2-3; the match to TRBD1 covers 7 bases. The CDR3 has 14 residues. Germline loops: CDR1 SNHLY, CDR2 FYNNEI. After removal of 5 bases from V and 2 bases from J, the junction contained 4 bases not matched to a gene. As DNA, the CDR3 is TGTGCCAGCAGTCGACAGGGACACACAGATACGCAGTATTTT. Translated: CASSRQGHTDTQYF.

The chain joins TRBV7-9 to TRBJ2-5; D is uncertain. The CDR3 length is 12 residues. Germline assignment: CDR1 SEHNR and CDR2 FQNEAQ (reference sequence). The V and J ends lost 1 base and 5 bases respectively, with 5 bases between them. DNA of the CDR3: TGTGCCAGCAGCTTAGTGGTGGAGACCCAGTACTTC. As protein: CASSLVVETQYF. The variable domain in full, with the rest retrieved from reference TRBV7-9 and TRBJ2-5, is DTGVSQNPRHKITKRGQNVTFRCDPISEHNRLYWYRQTLGQGPEFLTYFQNEAQLEKSRLLSDRFSAERPKGSFSTLEIQRTEQGDSAMYLCASSLVVETQYFGPGTRLLVL.

The chain employs TRBV10-3 and TRBJ1-1; maybe TRBD1 (6 bases). The ends were cut back, 4 bases at V and 0 bases at J, with 12 bases in the middle. The CDR3 spans 15 residues. Germline V gene sequence: CDR1 ENHRY, CDR2 SYGVKD. The CDR3 coding sequence is TGTGCCATCAGTGCTTTCCAGGGGATGAACACTGAAGCTTTCTTT. Encoded protein: CAISAFQGMNTEAFF.

V gene TRBV9 combines with J gene TRBJ2-5; 9 bases agree with TRBD1. CDR1 and CDR2 from the germline V gene are SGDLS and YYNGEE. The V segment lost 2 bases and the J segment 5 bases; nucleotides outside the gene matches: 4. The CDR3 is made up of 14 amino acids. This CDR3 reads CASSVTGGDETQYF. The CDR3 bases are TGTGCCAGCAGCGTGACAGGGGGTGATGAGACCCAGTACTTC.

This chain uses TRBV4-3 with TRBJ1-5, with 9 nucleotides matching TRBD1. J lost 4 bases, V lost 4 bases, and 5 bases had no gene match. In germline, CDR1 is LGHNA, CDR2 YSLEER. This CDR3 region has 15 residues. CDR3 sequence: CASSRDRAANQPQHF. The CDR3 DNA follows: TGCGCCAGCAGCCGGGACAGGGCTGCAAATCAGCCCCAGCATTTT.

This chain's CDR3 is CAISDRLGEKLFF. As DNA, the CDR3 is TGTGCCATCAGTGACAGACTAGGTGAAAAACTGTTTTTT. The chain links TRBV10-3 to TRBJ1-4; D is undetermined. Per the germline V gene, CDR1 is ENHRY and CDR2 is SYGVKD. V was trimmed by 3 bases and J by 7 bases, leaving 9 bases between them. CDR3 size: 13 residues.

The V call is TRBV19, the J call TRBJ2-5, with TRBD2 matching over 13 bases. The CDR3 loop spans 16 amino acids. V trimming: 3 bases; J trimming: 4 bases; junction bases outside the gene matches: 5. Germline loops: CDR1 LNHDA, CDR2 SQIVND (reference sequence). The CDR3 coding sequence is TGTGCCAGTAGTATTCGACTAGCGGGGGGAGGAGAGACCCAGTACTTC. Amino acids: CASSIRLAGGGETQYF.

This chain uses TRBV7-3 with TRBJ1-2; no reliable D call. The CDR3 loop spans 14 amino acids. CDR1 is SGHTA, CDR2 FQGTGA, per germline. Trimming removed 2 bases from V and 4 bases from J, with 11 bases in between. For the CDR3, the DNA is TGTGCCAGCAGCTTATCAGACCTGGGCTATGGCTACACCTTC. Amino acids: CASSLSDLGYGYTF. The entire variable domain, with the rest obtained from reference TRBV7-3 and TRBJ1-2, is as follows: GAGVSQTPSNKVTEKGKYVELRCDPISGHTALYWYRQSLGQGPEFLIYFQGTGAADDSGLPNDRFFAVRPEGSVSTLKIQRTERGDSAVYLCASSLSDLGYGYTFGSGTRLTVV.